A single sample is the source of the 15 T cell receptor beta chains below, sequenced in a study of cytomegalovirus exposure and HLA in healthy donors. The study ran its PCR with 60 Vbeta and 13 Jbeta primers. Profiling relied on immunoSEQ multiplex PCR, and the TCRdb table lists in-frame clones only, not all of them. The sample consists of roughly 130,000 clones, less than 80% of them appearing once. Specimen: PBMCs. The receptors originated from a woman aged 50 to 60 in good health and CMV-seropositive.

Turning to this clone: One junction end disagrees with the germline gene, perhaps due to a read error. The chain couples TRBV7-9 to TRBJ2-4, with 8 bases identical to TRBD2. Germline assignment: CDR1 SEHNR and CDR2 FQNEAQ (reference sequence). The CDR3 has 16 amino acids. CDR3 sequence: CASSLSGGLAKNSQYF. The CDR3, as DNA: TGTGCCAGCAGCTTGAGCGGGGGCCTAGCCAAAAACAGTCAGTACTTC. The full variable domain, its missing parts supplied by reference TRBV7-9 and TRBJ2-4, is DTGVSQNPRHKITKRGQNVTFRCDPISEHNRLYWYRQTLGQGPEFLTYFQNEAQLEKSRLLSDRFSAERPKGSFSTLEIQRTEQGDSAMYLCASSLSGGLAKNSQYFGAGTRLSVL.

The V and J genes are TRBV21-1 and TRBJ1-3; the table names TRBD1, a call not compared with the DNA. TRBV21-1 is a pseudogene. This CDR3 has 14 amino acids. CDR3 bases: TGTGCCAGCAGCAAAAACAGGGAAAGAAACACCATATATTTT. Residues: CASSKNRERNTIYF.

In DNA form, the CDR3 reads TGTGCCAGCAAAAGACAGGGGGACACAGATACGCAGTATTTT. Encoded protein: CASKRQGDTDTQYF. This chain joins TRBV28 and TRBJ2-3; 9 positions agree with TRBD1. This CDR3 has 14 residues. J lost 2 bases, V lost 7 bases, and 4 bases had no gene match. The germline gives CDR1 MDHEN, CDR2 SYDVKM.

The CDR3 spells CASSDPGQGTEKLFF. The CDR3 region has the DNA TGTGCCAGCAGTGACCCGGGACAGGGGACTGAAAAACTGTTTTTT. This chain connects TRBV2 to TRBJ1-4; 10 positions match TRBD1. The germline gives CDR1 SNHLY, CDR2 FYNNEI. The CDR3 extends over 15 amino acids. The junction had 5 bases not matched to a gene; V was cut back by 3 bases and J by 7 bases. Full variable domain (rest looked up from reference TRBV2 and TRBJ1-4): EPEVTQTPSHQVTQMGQEVILRCVPISNHLYFYWYRQILGQKVEFLVSFYNNEISEKSEIFDDQFSVERPDGSNFTLKIRSTKLEDSAMYFCASSDPGQGTEKLFFGSGTQLSVL.

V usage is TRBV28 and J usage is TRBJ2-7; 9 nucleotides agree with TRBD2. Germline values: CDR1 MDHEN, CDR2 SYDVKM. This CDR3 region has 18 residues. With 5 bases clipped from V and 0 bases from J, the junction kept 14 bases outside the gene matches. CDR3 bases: TGTGCCAGCAGTCCGTTAGGTCTAGCGGGGACCTACTCCTACGAGCAGTACTTC. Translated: CASSPLGLAGTYSYEQYF.

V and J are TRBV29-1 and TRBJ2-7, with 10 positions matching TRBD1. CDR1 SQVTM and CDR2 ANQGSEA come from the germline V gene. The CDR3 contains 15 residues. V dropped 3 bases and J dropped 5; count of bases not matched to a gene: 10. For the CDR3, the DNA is TGCAGCGTTGAGGAGAGACAGGGGGCTGACAACGAGCAGTACTTC. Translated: CSVEERQGADNEQYF.

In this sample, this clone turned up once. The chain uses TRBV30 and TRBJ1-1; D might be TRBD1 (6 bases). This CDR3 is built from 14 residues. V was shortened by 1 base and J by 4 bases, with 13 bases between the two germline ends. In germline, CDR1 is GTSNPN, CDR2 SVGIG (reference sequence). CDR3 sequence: CAWSARGRGTEAFF. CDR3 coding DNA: TGTGCCTGGAGTGCCAGGGGCAGGGGCACTGAAGCTTTCTTT.

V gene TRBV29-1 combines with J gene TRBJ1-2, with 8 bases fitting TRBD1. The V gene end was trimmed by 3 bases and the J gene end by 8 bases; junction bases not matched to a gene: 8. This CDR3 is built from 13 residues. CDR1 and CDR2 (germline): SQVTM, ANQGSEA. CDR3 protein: CSVEAGGSRGYTF. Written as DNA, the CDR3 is TGCAGCGTTGAGGCAGGGGGCTCTCGGGGCTACACCTTC.

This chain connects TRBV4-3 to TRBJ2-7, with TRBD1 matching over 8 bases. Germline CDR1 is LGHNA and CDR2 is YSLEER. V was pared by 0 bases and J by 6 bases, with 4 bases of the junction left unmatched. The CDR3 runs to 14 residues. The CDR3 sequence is CASSQDRGHGEQYF. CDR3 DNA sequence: TGCGCCAGCAGCCAAGACAGGGGGCATGGCGAGCAGTACTTC.

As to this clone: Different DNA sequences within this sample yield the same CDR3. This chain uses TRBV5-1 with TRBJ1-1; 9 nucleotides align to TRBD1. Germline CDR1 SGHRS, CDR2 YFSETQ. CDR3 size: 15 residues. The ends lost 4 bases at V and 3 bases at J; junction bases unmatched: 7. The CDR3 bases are TGCGCCAGCAGCAAGGGACAGGGTGTCGACACTGAAGCTTTCTTT. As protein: CASSKGQGVDTEAFF.

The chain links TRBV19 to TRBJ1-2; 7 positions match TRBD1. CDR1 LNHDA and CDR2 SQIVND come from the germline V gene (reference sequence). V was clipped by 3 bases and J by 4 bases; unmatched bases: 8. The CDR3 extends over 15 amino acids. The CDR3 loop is CASSISRGKTYGYTF. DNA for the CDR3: TGTGCCAGTAGTATCTCCAGGGGGAAAACCTATGGCTACACCTTC. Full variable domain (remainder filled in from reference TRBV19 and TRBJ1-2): DGGITQSPKYLFRKEGQNVTLSCEQNLNHDAMYWYRQDPGQGLRLIYYSQIVNDFQKGDIAEGYSVSREKKESFPLTVTSAQKNPTAFYLCASSISRGKTYGYTFGSGTRLTVV.

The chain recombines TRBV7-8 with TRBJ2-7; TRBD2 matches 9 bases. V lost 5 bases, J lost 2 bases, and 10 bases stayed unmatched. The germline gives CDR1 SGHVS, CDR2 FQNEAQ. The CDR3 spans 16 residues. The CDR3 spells CASSDPRASGTYEQYF. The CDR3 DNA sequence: TGTGCCAGCAGCGACCCTCGGGCTAGCGGGACCTACGAGCAGTACTTC.

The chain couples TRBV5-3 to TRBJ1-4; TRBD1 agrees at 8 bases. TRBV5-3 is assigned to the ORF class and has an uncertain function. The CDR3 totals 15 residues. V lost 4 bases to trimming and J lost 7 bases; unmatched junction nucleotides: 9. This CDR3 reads CARSSPGGGSEKLFF. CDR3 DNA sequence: TGTGCCAGAAGCAGCCCAGGGGGCGGGAGTGAAAAACTGTTTTTT.

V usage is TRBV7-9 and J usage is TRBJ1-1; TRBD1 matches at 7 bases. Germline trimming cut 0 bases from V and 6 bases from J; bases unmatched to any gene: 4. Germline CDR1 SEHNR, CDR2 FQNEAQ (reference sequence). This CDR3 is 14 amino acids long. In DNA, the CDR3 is TGTGCCAGCAGCTTAGCGGGACAGAGCCCTGAAGCTTTCTTT. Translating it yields CASSLAGQSPEAFF.

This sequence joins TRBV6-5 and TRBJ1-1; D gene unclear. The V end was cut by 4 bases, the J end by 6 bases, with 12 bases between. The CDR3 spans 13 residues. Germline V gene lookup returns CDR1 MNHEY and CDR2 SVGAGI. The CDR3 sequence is CASSSKGEAEAFF. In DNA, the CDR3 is TGTGCCAGCAGTTCAAAGGGAGAGGCTGAAGCTTTCTTT.